This T cell receptor (beta chain) appears in the sequencing data of a study of blood T cell repertoires in COVID-19. Study summary: There were acute and convalescent COVID-19 samples, and they came from the United States, Italy and Spain. T cells, B-cell-depleted T cells, or PBMCs provided the cDNA or gDNA that served as material.

The CDR3 is 13 residues long. CDR1 and CDR2 (germline): SGHTA, FQGNSA. V was shortened by 5 bases and J by 4 bases, with 11 bases between the two germline ends. TCRdb's copy holds only in-frame clones and misses some; the assay was immunoSEQ multiplex PCR. The table has under 80,000 clones, 80% to 95% seen once; the top ten hold approximately 5%. The origin of this receptor is a human donor in a cohort sampled during active COVID-19. V and J are TRBV7-2 and TRBJ1-2; the D gene is possibly TRBD1 (5 bases). Sequencing used peripheral blood. The CDR3 DNA sequence: TGTGCCAGCAGCGCCCAGGGAGGCTATGGCTACACCTTC. It specifies CASSAQGGYGYTF.